These 19 T cell receptor beta chains were all obtained from the same sample, sequenced in a study of blood T cell repertoires in COVID-19. Measured with immunoSEQ multiplex PCR; TCRdb has only the in-frame clones, and not every one. This sample carries 310,000 or so clones, around 89% of them seen once, and the ten largest clones take about 1.8%. Sample: PBMCs or T cells enriched from blood (not recorded which). The receptors come from a woman in her late teens or twenties with acute COVID-19.

The chain combines TRBV11-2 with TRBJ2-7; possibly TRBD2 for D (6 bases). Germline CDR1 SGHAT, CDR2 FQNNGV. This CDR3 is built from 16 residues. V was clipped by 1 base and J by 1 base, with 14 bases between them. The CDR3 protein is CASSLGLASDSYEQYF. The CDR3, as DNA: TGTGCCAGCAGCTTAGGTTTAGCTAGCGATTCCTACGAGCAGTACTTC. The entire variable domain, with the rest obtained from reference TRBV11-2 and TRBJ2-7, is as follows: EAGVAQSPRYKIIEKRQSVAFWCNPISGHATLYWYQQILGQGPKLLIQFQNNGVVDDSQLPKDRFSAERLKGVDSTLKIQPAKLEDSAVYLCASSLGLASDSYEQYFGPGTRLTVT.

The J gene is TRBJ1-1, the V gene TRBV5-1, with 7 bases matching TRBD1. The CDR3 is 13 residues long. CDR1 is SGHRS and CDR2 is YFSETQ in the germline V gene. V was pared by 2 bases and J by 5 bases, with 3 bases of the junction left unmatched. The chain's CDR3 is CASSFGTDTEAFF. CDR3 DNA: TGCGCCAGCAGCTTCGGGACAGATACTGAAGCTTTCTTT.

The V call is TRBV28, the J call TRBJ2-7; 13 bases align to TRBD2. This CDR3 spans 16 amino acids. Germline lookup yields CDR1 MDHEN and CDR2 SYDVKM. V lost 6 bases to trimming and J lost 5 bases; unmatched junction nucleotides: 10. In DNA, the CDR3 is TGTGCCAGCAGCCACTTCTCTGGACTAGCGGGAGACGAGCAGTACTTC. Translation: CASSHFSGLAGDEQYF.

V usage is TRBV27 and J usage is TRBJ2-1, with D maybe TRBD2 (5 bases). Trimming stripped 3 bases from V and 8 bases from J, with 17 bases between. CDR3 length: 15 amino acids. From germline, CDR1 is MNHEY and CDR2 SMNVEV (reference sequence). For the CDR3, the DNA is TGTGCCAGCAGTTTTGCGAGGGAGCTCCCCCATGAGCAGTTCTTC. Encoded protein: CASSFARELPHEQFF.

The rearrangement links TRBV11-2 to TRBJ1-3; the D is unclear. The germline CDR1 and CDR2 sequences are SGHAT and FQNNGV. Deletions cut 9 bases from V and 0 bases from J, with 12 bases between. This CDR3 is 14 amino acids long. DNA for the CDR3: TGTGCCAGTCGCGGGCTCCGCTCTGGAAACACCATATATTTT. This sequence encodes CASRGLRSGNTIYF.

This chain links TRBV11-2 with TRBJ2-5; 7 bases are shared with TRBD1. The V and J ends lost 11 bases and 1 base, in that order; junction bases with no gene match: 13. This CDR3 has 15 amino acids. Germline assignment: CDR1 SGHAT and CDR2 FQNNGV. The CDR3: CAAANIGTAQETQYF. The CDR3 DNA sequence: TGTGCCGCGGCGAACATAGGGACAGCCCAAGAGACCCAGTACTTC.

The chain uses TRBV28 and TRBJ2-7; 12 bases line up with TRBD2. Germline-derived CDR1 and CDR2 are MDHEN and SYDVKM. J gave up 3 bases and V 3 bases, and 6 bases lay outside the gene matches. The CDR3 runs to 16 residues. The CDR3, as DNA: TGTGCCAGCAGTTTTAGCACTAGCGGGAGGAGCTACGAGCAGTACTTC. It is translated as CASSFSTSGRSYEQYF.

V usage is TRBV2 and J usage is TRBJ1-6; TRBD1 agrees at 8 bases. The CDR3 runs to 13 residues. J lost 10 bases, V lost 6 bases, and 5 bases had no gene match. Germline V gene lookup returns CDR1 SNHLY and CDR2 FYNNEI. DNA for the CDR3: TGTGCCAGCAGGAGGGACAGGCAGTCACCCCTCCACTTT. It yields the protein CASRRDRQSPLHF.

V gene TRBV25-1 combines with J gene TRBJ2-7; D may be TRBD1 (5 bases). The CDR3 loop spans 14 amino acids. V was cut by 5 bases and J by 6 bases, with 17 bases left in between. Germline-derived CDR1 and CDR2 are MGHDK and SYGVNS. Written as DNA, the CDR3 is TGTGCCAGCAGTCGGGCAGGGAACGACGGCGAGCAGTACTTC. Translating it yields CASSRAGNDGEQYF.

The chain employs TRBV11-2 and TRBJ2-7; D is ambiguous. This CDR3 region has 14 residues. V was trimmed by 0 bases and J by 0 bases, leaving 6 bases between them. Germline CDR1 SGHAT, CDR2 FQNNGV. The CDR3 spells CASSLDTTSYEQYF. CDR3 nucleotide sequence: TGTGCCAGCAGCTTAGATACTACCTCCTACGAGCAGTACTTC.

V gene TRBV27 combines with J gene TRBJ2-1; TRBD2 agrees at 7 bases. Germline V gives CDR1 MNHEY, CDR2 SMNVEV (reference sequence). V lost 0 bases and J lost 4; bases outside the gene matches: 3. The CDR3 is 15 residues long. The CDR3, as DNA: TGTGCCAGCAGTTTATCTGTGGGAGGGTACAATGAGCAGTTCTTC. Amino acids: CASSLSVGGYNEQFF.

This sequence joins TRBV14 and TRBJ2-7; TRBD2 aligns across 10 bases. This CDR3 is built from 17 residues. Trimming at V came to 0 bases and at J to 1 base, leaving 6 bases not matched to a gene. Germline CDR1 SGHDN, CDR2 FVKESK. Here the CDR3 DNA reads TGTGCCAGCAGCCAAGATGTTTGGACTAGCGGTTCCTACGAGCAGTACTTC. Its translation is CASSQDVWTSGSYEQYF. The full variable domain, its missing parts supplied by reference TRBV14 and TRBJ2-7, is EAGVTQFPSHSVIEKGQTVTLRCDPISGHDNLYWYRRVMGKEIKFLLHFVKESKQDESGMPNNRFLAERTGGTYSTLKVQPAELEDSGVYFCASSQDVWTSGSYEQYFGPGTRLTVT.

This clone was observed once. The chain joins TRBV19 to TRBJ1-5; possibly TRBD1 for D (6 bases). Germline values: CDR1 LNHDA, CDR2 SQIVND (reference sequence). The CDR3 has 13 amino acids. V was cut by 3 bases and J by 7 bases, with 10 bases left in between. The CDR3: CASSIGGPQPQHF. The CDR3 DNA sequence: TGTGCCAGTAGTATCGGGGGGCCCCAGCCCCAGCATTTT.

The chain is built from TRBV27 and TRBJ2-3; possible D gene TRBD1, 6 bases. Germline V gene sequence: CDR1 MNHEY, CDR2 SMNVEV (reference sequence). This CDR3 region has 17 residues. V was cut by 3 bases and J by 4 bases, with 20 bases left in between. The DNA of the CDR3 is TGTGCCAGCAGTTTTAGTTTTTATAACAGGGCGGCAGATACGCAGTATTTT. This encodes CASSFSFYNRAADTQYF.

The chain combines TRBV6-1 with TRBJ2-2; D might be TRBD2 (5 bases). The CDR3 consists of 14 residues. Trimming removed 7 bases at V and 1 base at J, with 10 bases between. CDR1 is MNHNS and CDR2 is SASEGT in the germline V gene. This CDR3 is CASNERQNTGELFF. The CDR3 DNA reads TGTGCCAGCAATGAGCGGCAGAACACCGGGGAGCTGTTTTTT.

The rearrangement links TRBV6-2 or TRBV6-3 to TRBJ2-7, with 7 bases matching TRBD1. Germline loops: CDR1 MNHEY, CDR2 SVGEGT. V was pared by 4 bases and J by 0 bases, with 3 bases of the junction left unmatched. The CDR3 spans 14 residues. CDR3 sequence: CASSSGDSSYEQYF. The CDR3 DNA reads TGTGCCAGCAGTTCAGGGGACAGCTCCTACGAGCAGTACTTC.

V gene TRBV10-2 combines with J gene TRBJ1-1, with a weak D call TRBD1 (5 bases). CDR3 length equals 12 residues. V was clipped by 5 bases and J by 1 base, with 5 bases between them. The germline V gene encodes CDR1 WSHSY and CDR2 SAAADI. The CDR3 protein is CASSRGNTEAFF. DNA of the CDR3: TGCGCCAGCAGTAGGGGGAACACTGAAGCTTTCTTT.

CDR3 in amino acids: CASRASGTGELFF. Here the CDR3 DNA reads TGTGCCAGCAGGGCTAGCGGTACCGGGGAGCTGTTTTTT. The chain couples TRBV27 to TRBJ2-2, with 7 bases lining up with TRBD2. In germline, CDR1 is MNHEY, CDR2 SMNVEV (reference sequence). V lost 6 bases to trimming and J lost 5 bases; unmatched junction nucleotides: 3. This CDR3 region has 13 residues.

The J gene is TRBJ1-6, the V gene TRBV12-3 or TRBV12-4; D not certain. This CDR3 has 13 amino acids. Trimming cost V 6 bases and J 7 bases, with 10 bases left between them. The CDR3 spells CASRGQANSPLHF. CDR3 DNA: TGTGCCAGCAGGGGTCAGGCGAATTCACCCCTCCACTTT.